This TCR beta chain was captured by sequencing in a study of blood T cell repertoires in COVID-19 (dated by TCRdb to 2020 to 2022). Notes on the research overall: Collaborator samples came from the United States, Italy and Spain and covered acute and convalescent phases of COVID-19. The prospective study material was composed of cDNA or gDNA derived from T cells, B-cell-depleted T cells, or PBMCs. Deeply sampled blood TCRbeta repertoires from subjects exposed to, actively infected with, or recovered from COVID-19 were included in the dataset. A freely available public database, intended as a resource for researchers studying the immune response to SARS-CoV-2, is where the repertoires were released. The samples were drawn from two sources: the first 160 participants of the ongoing ImmuneRACE study, and 1,254 subjects contributed by 6 global collaborators. A de-identified subject ID, COVID-19 status, age in years and sex were almost always included in the sample metadata. Where HLA class I and class II types were available, the types were taken from metadata supplied by the sample provider, not from assay-based typing. Here is what the overall study found, with its caveats: Clinical and demographic metadata were provided uncurated, with the amount varying by source and participant.

TCRbeta CDR3 regions were amplified from genomic DNA using the immunoSEQ Assay, a bias-controlled multiplex PCR. Per the source publication's procedure: The number of nucleated cells in each sample was estimated by amplification of reference gene primers within the assay. To quantify the absolute abundance of each unique TCRbeta CDR3 rearrangement, sequence reads were collapsed and filtered. For each sample, productive Simpson clonality was calculated as the square root of Simpson's diversity index across productive rearrangements. Drawn from immuneACCESS, this table holds only the in-frame rearrangements with V and J called that TCRdb kept. Clones are partly lost; checked studies trace under half to an unresolved V gene and leave the rest unexplained. V, J and clone size derive from that table, while D and trimming were established from the DNA sequence. This sample has 65,000 to 85,000 clones in its table, and approximately 86% of those were observed once. 5.5% to 7% of the sample is in the top ten clones.

Including cysteine and phenylalanine, the CDR3 has 13 amino acids. The retained sequence is limited to the CDR3, 39 bases, with the frame set at the first base. The germline V gene sets CDR1 to SGHNT and CDR2 to YENEEA. The V end loses 3 bases and the J end loses 10 bases, and a stretch of 10 bases separates them. In Seattle, one collaborating source enrolled patients while the infection was active and tracked those patients longitudinally over the course of disease. The collaborating institutions used their own protocols to collect whole blood in K2EDTA tubes. Collaborator samples were shipped for TCRbeta analysis as frozen whole blood, isolated PBMCs, or DNA extracted from either sample type. On this clone: It lacks a known antigen. No base-level quality is on record; no much larger clone is a single base apart.

The chain was built from TRBV11-3 and TRBJ1-6, and possibly TRBD1, on 5 matching bases. Sample: peripheral blood. This clonotype was obtained from an elderly man with COVID-19, enrolled during active disease. The DNA sequence reads TGTGCCAGCAGCTTGAACAGGTTGTCACCCCTCCACTTT. Its protein product is CASSLNRLSPLHF.